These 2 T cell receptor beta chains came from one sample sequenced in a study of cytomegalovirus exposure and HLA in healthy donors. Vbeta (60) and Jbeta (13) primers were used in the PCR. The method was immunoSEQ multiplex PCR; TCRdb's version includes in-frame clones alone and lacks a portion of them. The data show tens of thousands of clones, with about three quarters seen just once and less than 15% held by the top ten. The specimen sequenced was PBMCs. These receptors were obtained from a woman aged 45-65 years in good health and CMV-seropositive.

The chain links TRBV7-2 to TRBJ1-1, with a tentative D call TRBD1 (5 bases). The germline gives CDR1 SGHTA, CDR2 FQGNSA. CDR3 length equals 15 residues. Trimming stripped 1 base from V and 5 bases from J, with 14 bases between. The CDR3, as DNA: TGTGCCAGCAGCTTAGGGGGCCCAAGGCTTACTGAAGCTTTCTTT. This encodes CASSLGGPRLTEAFF.

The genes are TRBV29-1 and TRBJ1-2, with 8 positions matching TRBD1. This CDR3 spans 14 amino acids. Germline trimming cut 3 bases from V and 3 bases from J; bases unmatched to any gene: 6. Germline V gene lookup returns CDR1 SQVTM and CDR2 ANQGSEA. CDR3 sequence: CSVDPTGEDYGYTF. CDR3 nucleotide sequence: TGCAGCGTTGACCCGACAGGGGAGGACTATGGCTACACCTTC. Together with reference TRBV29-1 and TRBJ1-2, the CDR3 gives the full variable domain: SAVISQKPSRDICQRGTSLTIQCQVDSQVTMMFWYRQQPGQSLTLIATANQGSEATYESGFVIDKFPISRPNLTFSTLTVSNMSPEDSSIYLCSVDPTGEDYGYTFGSGTRLTVV.